The clone carrying this TCR beta chain was picked up one time. MiXCR, applied by TCRdb to the RT-PCR reads, yields one record per CDR3 protein. The sample yields about a million distinct CDR3 sequences, more than 15% seen once. These data come from a study of patients and donors after allogeneic stem cell transplantation. Between the trimmed V and J ends, which lost 1 base and 3 bases, there was a span of 9 bases. The CDR3 runs 13 residues. Germline V gene data show CDR1 as GTSNPN and CDR2 as SVGIG (reference sequence). The gene calls are TRBV30 and TRBJ1-1; maybe TRBD1 (6 bases). This clonotype originated in a human donor who was either an allogeneic HSCT recipient or a stem cell or donor lymphocyte infusion donor (not recorded which). It is not recorded whose cells these are; they may come from a transplant donor. The sample was blood, either unsorted or a sorted T cell fraction (not recorded which). The CDR3 loop reads CAWSEGGHTEAFF. As DNA, the CDR3 is TGTGCCTGGAGTGAAGGGGGGCACACTGAAGCTTTCTTT.